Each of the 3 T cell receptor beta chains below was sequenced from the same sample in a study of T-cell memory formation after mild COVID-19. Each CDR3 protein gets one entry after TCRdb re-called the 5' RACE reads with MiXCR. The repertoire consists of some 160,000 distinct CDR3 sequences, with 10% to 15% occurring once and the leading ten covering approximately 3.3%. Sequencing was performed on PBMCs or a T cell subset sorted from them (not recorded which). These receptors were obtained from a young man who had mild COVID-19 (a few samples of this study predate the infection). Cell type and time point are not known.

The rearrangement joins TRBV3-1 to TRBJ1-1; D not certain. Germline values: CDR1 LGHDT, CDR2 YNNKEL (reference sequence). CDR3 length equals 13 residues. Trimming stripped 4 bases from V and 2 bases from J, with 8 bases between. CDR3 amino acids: CASSPQFNTEAFF. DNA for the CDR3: TGTGCCAGCAGCCCTCAGTTTAACACTGAAGCTTTCTTT.

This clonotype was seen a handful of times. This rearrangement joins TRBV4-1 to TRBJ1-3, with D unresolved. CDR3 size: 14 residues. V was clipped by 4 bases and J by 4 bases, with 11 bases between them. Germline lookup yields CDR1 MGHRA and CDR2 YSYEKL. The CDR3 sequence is CASSRVLPGNTIYF. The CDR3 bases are TGCGCCAGCAGCCGGGTCTTGCCGGGAAACACCATATATTTT.

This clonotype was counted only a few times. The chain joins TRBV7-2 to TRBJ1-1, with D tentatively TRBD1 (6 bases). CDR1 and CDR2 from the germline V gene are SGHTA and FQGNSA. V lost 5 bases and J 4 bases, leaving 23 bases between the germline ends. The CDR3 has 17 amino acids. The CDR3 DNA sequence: TGTGCCAGCAGCCCAAAACAGGGAGGGATAGCGTTCACTGAAGCTTTCTTT. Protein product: CASSPKQGGIAFTEAFF.